A single sample gave rise to the 14 T cell receptor beta chains below, sequenced in a study of regulatory T cells in long-lasting Graves disease. Arm-PCR of CDR3 regions and iRepertoire HTBI primers were the basis on which TCR beta libraries were built. MiXCR, run by TCRdb on the multiplex PCR reads, gives a single entry per CDR3 protein. Of around 480,000 distinct CDR3 sequences in the sample, more than 15% were seen once. The sample's time point: newly diagnosed GD, antithyroid drugs for less than 3 months. There was RNA extracted from PBMCs, and the TCR library was made from it. The sample was also linked to a second study, of T cells in Graves' hyperthyroidism and ophthalmopathy.

Sequenced material: peripheral blood mononuclear cells (PBMCs), taken at new diagnosis, from a patient treated with antithyroid drugs. All receptors come from a woman aged 35-60 years with Graves disease.

This clonotype showed up many times. The chain recombines TRBV11-1 with TRBJ2-3; D unresolved. The J call may be incorrect, as the DNA end agrees better with TRBJ2-1. Germline V lookup: CDR1 SGHAT, CDR2 FQDESV (reference sequence). The CDR3 has 11 amino acids. The CDR3 protein is CASGLGNEQFF. DNA for the CDR3: TGTGCCAGCGGGCTAGGCAATGAGCAGTTCTTC.

This chain connects TRBV27 to TRBJ2-7; 12 bases match TRBD2. With V trimmed by 2 bases and J by 2 bases, 4 bases remained unmatched. The CDR3 loop spans 16 amino acids. The germline V gene has CDR1 MNHEY and CDR2 SMNVEV (reference sequence). This CDR3 reads CASSLITSGGPYEQYF. DNA of the CDR3: TGTGCCAGCAGTTTAATAACTAGCGGGGGGCCCTACGAGCAGTACTTC.

This clonotype came up a few times. This CDR3 reads CASSPWTGLLYEQYF. For the CDR3, the DNA is TGTGCCAGCAGCCCCTGGACAGGGCTTCTCTACGAGCAGTACTTC. The chain links TRBV7-6 to TRBJ2-7; 8 nucleotides match TRBD1. The CDR3 extends over 15 amino acids. With V trimmed by 5 bases and J by 3 bases, 9 bases remained unmatched. Germline values: CDR1 SGHVS, CDR2 FNYEAQ. Drawing the rest from reference TRBV7-6 and TRBJ2-7, the complete variable domain is GAGVSQSPRYKVTKRGQDVALRCDPISGHVSLYWYRQALGQGPEFLTYFNYEAQQDKSGLPNDRFSAERPEGSISTLTIQRTEQRDSAMYRCASSPWTGLLYEQYFGPGTRLTVT.

The sample holds a few counts of this clonotype. V gene TRBV18 combines with J gene TRBJ2-7; TRBD1 is a possible D gene (6 bases). V gave up 1 base and J gave up 1 base, with 8 bases separating them. CDR1 is KGHSH and CDR2 is LQKENI in the germline V gene. The CDR3 has 14 residues. In DNA form, the CDR3 reads TGTGCCAGCTCACCACAGAGGGGGTCCTACGAGCAGTACTTC. As protein: CASSPQRGSYEQYF.

This clonotype was seen ten or more times. The chain combines TRBV2 with TRBJ2-2, with 7 bases that match TRBD2. There are 15 residues in the CDR3. After removal of 7 bases from V and 6 bases from J, the junction contained 11 bases not matched to a gene. Germline V gene sequence: CDR1 SNHLY, CDR2 FYNNEI. The CDR3 loop is CASTSSRTRSGELFF. The CDR3 DNA reads as TGTGCCAGCACGAGTTCCAGGACTAGGTCCGGGGAGCTGTTTTTT.

The chain has TRBV7-9 and TRBJ2-1; 9 nucleotides align to TRBD2. The CDR3 is made up of 14 amino acids. Germline values: CDR1 SEHNR, CDR2 FQNEAQ (reference sequence). V lost 0 bases to trimming and J lost 15 bases; unmatched junction nucleotides: 9. The chain's CDR3 is CASSLAPLSGGRFF. In DNA form, the CDR3 reads TGTGCCAGCAGCTTAGCCCCTCTTAGCGGGGGACGGTTCTTC.

This clonotype was observed at least ten times. The chain joins TRBV7-2 to TRBJ1-5; tentative D call: TRBD1 (5 bases). Trimming left V 0 bases short and J 7 bases short, with 19 bases between. Germline V gene data show CDR1 as SGHTA and CDR2 as FQGNSA. This CDR3 has 17 residues. The DNA of the CDR3 is TGTGCCAGCAGCTTAGCGCGGCTGGGGGGGACGCGGCAGCCCCAGCATTTT. It translates to CASSLARLGGTRQPQHF.

This clonotype was counted a few times. The chain couples TRBV6-5 to TRBJ2-2; D uncertain. CDR3 length equals 15 residues. CDR1 and CDR2 (germline): MNHEY, SVGAGI. Trimming cost V 0 bases and J 2 bases, with 7 bases left between them. The DNA for the CDR3 is TGTGCCAGCAGTTACTCGGGCGTAAACACCGGGGAGCTGTTTTTT. Protein product: CASSYSGVNTGELFF.

The V and J genes are TRBV10-3 and TRBJ2-5; the D is unclear. The germline V gene has CDR1 ENHRY and CDR2 SYGVKD. The V end was cut by 5 bases, the J end by 6 bases, with 4 bases between. This CDR3 has 10 amino acids. CDR3 amino acids: CAISLQTQYF. CDR3 in DNA: TGTGCCATCAGTCTACAGACCCAGTACTTC.

There are a few counts of this clonotype. The rearrangement links TRBV3-1 to TRBJ2-7; D not resolved. The CDR3 runs to 15 residues. Per germline, CDR1 LGHDT and CDR2 YNNKEL (reference sequence). Trimming cost V 3 bases and J 2 bases, with 14 bases left between them. The CDR3 spells CASSHDLHPAYEQYF. The CDR3 DNA reads as TGTGCCAGCAGCCACGACCTGCATCCTGCCTACGAGCAGTACTTC.

This clonotype showed up just a few times. The V and J genes are TRBV12-5 and TRBJ2-7; D possibly corresponds to TRBD2 (5 bases). The V gene lost 1 base and the J gene lost 7 bases, with 23 bases spanning the gap. Germline CDR1 LGHNT, CDR2 FRNRAP. The CDR3 totals 17 residues. The CDR3 reads CASGLASWGAPRREQYF. The CDR3 coding sequence is TGTGCTAGTGGTTTGGCGTCTTGGGGAGCTCCCCGGAGGGAGCAGTACTTC.

This chain links TRBV19 with TRBJ1-5; D remains ambiguous. The CDR3 is made up of 16 amino acids. Germline V gene lookup returns CDR1 LNHDA and CDR2 SQIVND (reference sequence). Trimming pared 5 bases from V and 4 bases from J, leaving 18 bases between. The CDR3 is CASSPEVGLRNQPQHF. The CDR3 nucleotides read TGTGCCAGTAGTCCCGAAGTGGGGTTACGGAATCAGCCCCAGCATTTT.

The J gene is TRBJ2-2, the V gene TRBV9, with 7 bases aligning to TRBD1. The V segment lost 1 base and the J segment 6 bases; nucleotides outside the gene matches: 9. The V gene's germline CDR1 is SGDLS and CDR2 YYNGEE. The CDR3 length is 16 residues. Here the CDR3 DNA reads TGTGCCAGCAGCGTAACCGACAGGGCGACGGCCGGGGAGCTGTTTTTT. This sequence encodes CASSVTDRATAGELFF.

The chain employs TRBV20-1 and TRBJ1-2; 9 nucleotides align to TRBD1. V lost 0 bases and J lost 2; bases outside the gene matches: 1. The germline gives CDR1 DFQATT, CDR2 SNEGSKA (reference sequence). CDR3 length equals 14 residues. The CDR3 DNA reads TGCAGTGCTAGAGAACAGGGGGCGAACTATGGCTACACCTTC. The encoded protein is CSAREQGANYGYTF.